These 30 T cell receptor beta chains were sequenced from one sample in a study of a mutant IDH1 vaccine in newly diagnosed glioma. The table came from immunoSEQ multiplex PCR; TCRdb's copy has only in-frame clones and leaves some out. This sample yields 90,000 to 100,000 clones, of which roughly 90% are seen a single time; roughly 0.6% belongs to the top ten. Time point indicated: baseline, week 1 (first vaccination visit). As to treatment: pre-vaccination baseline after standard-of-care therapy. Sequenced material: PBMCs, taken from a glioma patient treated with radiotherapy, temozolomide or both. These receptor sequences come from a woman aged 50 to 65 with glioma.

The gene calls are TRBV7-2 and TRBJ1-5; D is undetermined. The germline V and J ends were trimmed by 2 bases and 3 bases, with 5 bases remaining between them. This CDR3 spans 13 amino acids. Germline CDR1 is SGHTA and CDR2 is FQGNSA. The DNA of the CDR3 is TGTGCCAGCAGCTTAAAAGACAATCAGCCCCAGCATTTT. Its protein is CASSLKDNQPQHF.

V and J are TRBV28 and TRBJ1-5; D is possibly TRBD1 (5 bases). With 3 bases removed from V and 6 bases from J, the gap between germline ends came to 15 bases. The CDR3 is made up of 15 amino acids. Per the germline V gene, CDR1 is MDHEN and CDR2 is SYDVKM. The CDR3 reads CASSFALFQGQPQHF. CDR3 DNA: TGTGCCAGCAGTTTCGCCCTCTTCCAGGGTCAGCCCCAGCATTTT.

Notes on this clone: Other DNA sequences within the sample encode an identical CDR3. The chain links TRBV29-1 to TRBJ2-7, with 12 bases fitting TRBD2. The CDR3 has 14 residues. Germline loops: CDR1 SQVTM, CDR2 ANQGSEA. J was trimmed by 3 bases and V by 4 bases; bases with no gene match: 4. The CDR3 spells CSVVGLAGIYEQYF. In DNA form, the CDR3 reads TGCAGCGTTGTAGGACTAGCGGGAATCTACGAGCAGTACTTC.

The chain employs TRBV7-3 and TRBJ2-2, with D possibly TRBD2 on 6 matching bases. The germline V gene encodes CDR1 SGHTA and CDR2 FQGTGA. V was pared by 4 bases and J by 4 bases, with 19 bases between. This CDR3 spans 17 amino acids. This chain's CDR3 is CASSSSGVSGFTGELFF. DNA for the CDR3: TGTGCCAGCAGCTCTTCGGGAGTGAGCGGATTCACCGGGGAGCTGTTTTTT.

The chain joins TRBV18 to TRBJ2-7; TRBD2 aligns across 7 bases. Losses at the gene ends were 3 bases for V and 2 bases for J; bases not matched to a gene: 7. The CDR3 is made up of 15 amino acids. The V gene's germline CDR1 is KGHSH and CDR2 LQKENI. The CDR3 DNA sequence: TGTGCCAGCTCACCTTTACGGGAGGCCGCCTACGAGCAGTACTTC. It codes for CASSPLREAAYEQYF.

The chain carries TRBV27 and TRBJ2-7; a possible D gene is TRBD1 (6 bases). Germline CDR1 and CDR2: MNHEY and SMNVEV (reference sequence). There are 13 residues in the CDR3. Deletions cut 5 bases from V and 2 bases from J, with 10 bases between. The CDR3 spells CASSSTGPYEQYF. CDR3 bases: TGTGCCAGCAGTAGTACAGGGCCCTACGAGCAGTACTTC.

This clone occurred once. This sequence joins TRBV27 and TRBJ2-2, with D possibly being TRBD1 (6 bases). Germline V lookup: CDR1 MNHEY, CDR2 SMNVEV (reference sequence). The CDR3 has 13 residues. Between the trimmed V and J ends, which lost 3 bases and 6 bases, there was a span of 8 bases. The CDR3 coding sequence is TGTGCCAGCAGTTTGTGGACAGCCGGGGAGCTGTTTTTT. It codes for CASSLWTAGELFF.

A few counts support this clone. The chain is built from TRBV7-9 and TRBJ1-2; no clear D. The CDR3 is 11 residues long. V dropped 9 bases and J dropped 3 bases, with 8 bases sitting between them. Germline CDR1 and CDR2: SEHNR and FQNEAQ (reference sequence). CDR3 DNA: TGTGCCAGTTCAAGGGACTATGGCTACACCTTC. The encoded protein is CASSRDYGYTF.

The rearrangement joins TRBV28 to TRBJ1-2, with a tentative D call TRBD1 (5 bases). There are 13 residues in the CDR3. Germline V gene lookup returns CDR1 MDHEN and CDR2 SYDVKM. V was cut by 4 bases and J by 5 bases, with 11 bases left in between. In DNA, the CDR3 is TGTGCCAGCAGTTCACCACAGGAGTATGGCTACACCTTC. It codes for CASSSPQEYGYTF.

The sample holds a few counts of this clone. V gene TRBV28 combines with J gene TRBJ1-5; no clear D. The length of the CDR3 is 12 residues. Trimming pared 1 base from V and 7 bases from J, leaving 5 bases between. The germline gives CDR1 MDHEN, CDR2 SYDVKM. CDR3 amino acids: CASSLSPQPQHF. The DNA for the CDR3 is TGTGCCAGCAGTTTATCCCCCCAGCCCCAGCATTTT.

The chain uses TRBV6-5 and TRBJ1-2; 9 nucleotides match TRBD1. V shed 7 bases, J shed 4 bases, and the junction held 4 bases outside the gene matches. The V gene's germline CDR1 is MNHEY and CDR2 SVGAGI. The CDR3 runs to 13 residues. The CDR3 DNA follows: TGTGCCAGCACCAACAGGGGGCTCTATGGCTACACCTTC. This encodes CASTNRGLYGYTF.

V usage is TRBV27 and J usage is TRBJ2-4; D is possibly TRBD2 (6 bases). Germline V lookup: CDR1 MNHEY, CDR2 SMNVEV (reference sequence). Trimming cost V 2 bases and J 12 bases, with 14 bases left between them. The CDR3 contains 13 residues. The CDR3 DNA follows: TGTGCCAGCAGTTTAGAAAGGGGAGGAAATCAGTACTTC. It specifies CASSLERGGNQYF.

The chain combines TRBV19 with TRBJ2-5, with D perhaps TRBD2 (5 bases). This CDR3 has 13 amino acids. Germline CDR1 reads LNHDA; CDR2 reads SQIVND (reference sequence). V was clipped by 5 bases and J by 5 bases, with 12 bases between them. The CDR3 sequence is CASSRSRAETQYF. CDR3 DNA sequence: TGTGCCAGTAGTCGGTCGCGGGCGGAGACCCAGTACTTC.

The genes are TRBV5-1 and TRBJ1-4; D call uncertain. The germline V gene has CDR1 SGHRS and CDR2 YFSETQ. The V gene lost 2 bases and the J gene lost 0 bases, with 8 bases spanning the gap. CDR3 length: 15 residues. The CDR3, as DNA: TGCGCCAGCAGCTTTGGACGGTCAACTAATGAAAAACTGTTTTTT. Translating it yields CASSFGRSTNEKLFF.

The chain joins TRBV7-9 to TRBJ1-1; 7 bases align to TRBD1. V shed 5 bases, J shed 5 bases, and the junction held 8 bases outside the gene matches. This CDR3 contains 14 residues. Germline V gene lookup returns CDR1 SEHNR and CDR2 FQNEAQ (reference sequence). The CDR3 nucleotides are TGTGCCAGCAGCCTAGGACAGGTGTGGACTGAAGCTTTCTTT. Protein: CASSLGQVWTEAFF.

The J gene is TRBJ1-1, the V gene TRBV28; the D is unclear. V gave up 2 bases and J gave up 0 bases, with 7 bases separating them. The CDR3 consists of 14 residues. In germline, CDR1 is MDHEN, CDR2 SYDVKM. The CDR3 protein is CASSLRSVNTEAFF. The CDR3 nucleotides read TGTGCCAGCAGTTTAAGGTCAGTGAACACTGAAGCTTTCTTT.

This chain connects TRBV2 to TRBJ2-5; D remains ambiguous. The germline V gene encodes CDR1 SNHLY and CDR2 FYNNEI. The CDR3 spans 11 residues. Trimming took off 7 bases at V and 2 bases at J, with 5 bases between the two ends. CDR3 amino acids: CASTLQETQYF. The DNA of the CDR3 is TGTGCCAGCACCCTTCAAGAGACCCAGTACTTC.

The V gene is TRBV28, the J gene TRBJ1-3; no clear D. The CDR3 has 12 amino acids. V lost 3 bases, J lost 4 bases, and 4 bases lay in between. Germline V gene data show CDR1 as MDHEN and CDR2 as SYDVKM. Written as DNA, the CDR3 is TGTGCCAGCAGTTTGACGGGAAACACCATATATTTT. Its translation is CASSLTGNTIYF.

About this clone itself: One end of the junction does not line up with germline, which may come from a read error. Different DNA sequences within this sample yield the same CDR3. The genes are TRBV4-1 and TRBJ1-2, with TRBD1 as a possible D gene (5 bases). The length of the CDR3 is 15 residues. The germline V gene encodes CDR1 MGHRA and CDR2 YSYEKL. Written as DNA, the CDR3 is TGCGCCAGTAGCCGCGTTGGGGCTAAAAACTATGGCTACACCTTC. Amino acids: CASSRVGAKNYGYTF.

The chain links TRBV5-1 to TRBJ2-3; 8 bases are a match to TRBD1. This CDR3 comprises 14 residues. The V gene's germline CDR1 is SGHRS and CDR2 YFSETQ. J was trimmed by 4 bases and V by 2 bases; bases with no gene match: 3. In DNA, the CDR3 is TGCGCCAGCAGCTTAGGACAGGGCGCAGATACGCAGTATTTT. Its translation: CASSLGQGADTQYF.

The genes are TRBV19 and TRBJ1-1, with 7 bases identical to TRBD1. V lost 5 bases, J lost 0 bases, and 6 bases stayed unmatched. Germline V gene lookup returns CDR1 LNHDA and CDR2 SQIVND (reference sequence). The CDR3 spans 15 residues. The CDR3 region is CASSARQGLNTEAFF. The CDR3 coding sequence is TGTGCCAGTAGTGCGAGACAGGGACTGAACACTGAAGCTTTCTTT.

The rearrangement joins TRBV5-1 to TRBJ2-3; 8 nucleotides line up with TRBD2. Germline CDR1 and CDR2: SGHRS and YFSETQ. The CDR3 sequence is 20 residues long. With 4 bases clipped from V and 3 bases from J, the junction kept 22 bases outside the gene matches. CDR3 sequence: CASSVVSGSSRHVTTDTQYF. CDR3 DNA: TGCGCCAGCAGCGTCGTAAGCGGGAGCTCCCGACACGTAACAACAGATACGCAGTATTTT.

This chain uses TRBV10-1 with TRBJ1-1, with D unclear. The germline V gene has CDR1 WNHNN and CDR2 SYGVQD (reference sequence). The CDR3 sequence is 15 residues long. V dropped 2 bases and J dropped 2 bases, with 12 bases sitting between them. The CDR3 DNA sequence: TGCGCCAGCAGTGAGGGGCCCAACTTAAACACTGAAGCTTTCTTT. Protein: CASSEGPNLNTEAFF.

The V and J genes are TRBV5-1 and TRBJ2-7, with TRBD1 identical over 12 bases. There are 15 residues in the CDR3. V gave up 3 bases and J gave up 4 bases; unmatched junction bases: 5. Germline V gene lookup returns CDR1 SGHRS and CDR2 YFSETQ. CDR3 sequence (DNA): TGCGCCAGCAGCTCCGGGACAGGGGGCGTTTACGAGCAGTACTTC. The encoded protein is CASSSGTGGVYEQYF.

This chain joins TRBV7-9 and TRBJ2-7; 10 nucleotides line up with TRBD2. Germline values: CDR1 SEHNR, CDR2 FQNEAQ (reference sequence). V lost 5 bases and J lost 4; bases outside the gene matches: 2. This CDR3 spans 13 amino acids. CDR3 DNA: TGTGCCAGCAGCCTGACTAGCGGGTACGAGCAGTACTTC. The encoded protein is CASSLTSGYEQYF.

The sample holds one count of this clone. The chain's CDR3 is CASSPGGGETQYF. In nucleotides, the CDR3 is TGCGCCAGCAGCCCAGGGGGTGGGGAGACCCAGTACTTC. The chain is built from TRBV5-1 and TRBJ2-5, with 7 bases aligning to TRBD1. Unmatched junction bases numbered 5, after V lost 4 bases and J lost 5 bases. The CDR3 sequence is 13 residues long. In germline, CDR1 is SGHRS, CDR2 YFSETQ. Combining the CDR3 with reference TRBV5-1 and TRBJ2-5 gives the whole variable domain KAGVTQTPRYLIKTRGQQVTLSCSPISGHRSVSWYQQTPGQGLQFLFEYFSETQRNKGNFPGRFSGRQFSNSRSEMNVSTLELGDSALYLCASSPGGGETQYFGPGTRLLVL.

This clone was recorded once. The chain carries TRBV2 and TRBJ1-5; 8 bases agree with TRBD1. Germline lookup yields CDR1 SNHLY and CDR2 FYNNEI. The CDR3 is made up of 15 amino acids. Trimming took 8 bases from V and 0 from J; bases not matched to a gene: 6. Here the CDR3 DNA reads TGTGCCAGCGGGGACAGGTCTTATAGCAATCAGCCCCAGCATTTT. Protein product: CASGDRSYSNQPQHF.

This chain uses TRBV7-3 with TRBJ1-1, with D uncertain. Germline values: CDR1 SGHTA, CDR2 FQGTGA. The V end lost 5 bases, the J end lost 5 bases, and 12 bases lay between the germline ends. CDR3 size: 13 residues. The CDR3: CASSAAQGTEAFF. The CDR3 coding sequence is TGTGCCAGCAGCGCCGCACAAGGAACTGAAGCTTTCTTT.

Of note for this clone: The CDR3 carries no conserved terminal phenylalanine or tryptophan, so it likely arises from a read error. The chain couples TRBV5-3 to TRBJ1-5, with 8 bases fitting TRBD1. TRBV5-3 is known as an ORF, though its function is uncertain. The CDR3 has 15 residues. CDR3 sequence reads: CASSLQGGLNQPQHL. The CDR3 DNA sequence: TGTGCCAGCAGCTTACAGGGGGGCCTCAATCAGCCCCAGCATCTT.

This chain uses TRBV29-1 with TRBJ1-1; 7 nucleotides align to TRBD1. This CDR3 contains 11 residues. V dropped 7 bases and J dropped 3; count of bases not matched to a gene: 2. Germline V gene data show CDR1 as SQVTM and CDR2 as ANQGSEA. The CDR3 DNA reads TGCAGCGGAGGACAGGACACTGAAGCTTTCTTT. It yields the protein CSGGQDTEAFF.